This entry features one T cell receptor beta chain sequence. Assay used: immunoSEQ multiplex PCR; TCRdb lists only in-frame clones, some missing. This table holds some 1.5 million clones, 95% to 99% found once. The data were obtained in a study of shared clonotypes between healthy human individuals. The germline CDR1 and CDR2 sequences are LGHNA and YSLEER. Trimming stripped 3 bases from V and 2 bases from J, with 10 bases between. The CDR3 extends over 15 amino acids. The receptor was isolated from a man aged 30-40 years in good health. The source material was naive CD4+ T cells sorted from blood. Subset denoted: CD45RA+ positively selected. V and J are TRBV4-3 and TRBJ2-2, with no clear D. The CDR3 region has the DNA TGCGCCAGCAGCCAGGATGCTACTAACACCGGGGAGCTGTTTTTT. Encoded protein: CASSQDATNTGELFF.